Listed below are T cell receptor beta chains from one sample, sequenced in a study of a mutant IDH1 vaccine in newly diagnosed glioma. Libraries were prepared by immunoSEQ multiplex PCR; TCRdb keeps only in-frame clonotypes and omits some of them. The sample has around 92,000 clones; 80% to 90% are singletons. Sequenced here: PBMCs, sampled from a glioma patient treated with radiotherapy, temozolomide or both. Receptors originate from a woman aged 45-60 years with glioma. Both conserved end residues are part of each CDR3. D genes are given only for firm matches. Part of the rows lack a size; the others show once, few, many or a class for expanded clones.

d_call j_call v_call clone_size cdr3_aa cdr3_nt
NA TRBJ1-4 TRBV9 once CASSVSWTGEKLFF TGTGCCAGCAGCGTATCCTGGACGGGTGAAAAACTGTTTTTT
NA TRBJ1-3 TRBV29-1 NA CSGGSYSGNTIYF TGCAGCGGGGGGTCCTACTCTGGAAACACCATATATTTT
NA TRBJ1-6 TRBV9 NA CASRDEGASPLHF TGTGCCAGCAGGGATGAAGGGGCTTCACCCCTCCACTTT
TRBD1 TRBJ1-2 TRBV5-6 NA CASSAGTGGYGYTF TGTGCCAGCAGCGCGGGGACAGGGGGGTATGGCTACACCTTC
NA TRBJ1-5 TRBV5-5 NA CASSLAAGGNQPQHF TGTGCCAGCAGTTTAGCAGCAGGGGGCAATCAGCCCCAGCATTTT
NA TRBJ2-2 TRBV11-2 NA CASSLALDTINTGELFF TGTGCCAGCAGCCTAGCACTGGACACCATCAACACCGGGGAGCTGTTTTTT
TRBD1 TRBJ1-2 TRBV9 once CASRATGVQHGYTF TGTGCCAGCAGAGCGACAGGGGTCCAACATGGCTACACCTTC
NA TRBJ1-1 TRBV5-6 NA CATQPGKGTAFF TGTGCCACCCAGCCAGGGAAGGGGACAGCTTTCTTT
NA TRBJ2-2 TRBV19 NA CASSILTNTGELFF TGTGCCAGTAGTATCCTAACAAACACCGGGGAGCTGTTTTTT
NA TRBJ1-1 TRBV11-2 NA CASSRGHLNTEAFF TGTGCCAGCAGCCGCGGACACCTGAACACTGAAGCTTTCTTT
NA TRBJ1-5 TRBV21-1 NA CASSKLRGFFEEPQHF TGTGCCAGCAGCAAATTGAGGGGGTTCTTCGAAGAGCCCCAGCATTTT
NA TRBJ1-2 TRBV6-5 NA CASSYSIGAANYGYTF TGTGCCAGCAGTTACTCGATTGGGGCGGCCAACTATGGCTACACCTTC
NA TRBJ2-1 TRBV19 NA CASSTYYNEQFF TGTGCCAGTAGTACGTACTACAATGAGCAGTTCTTC
TRBD2 TRBJ2-4 TRBV5-1 NA CASSWGQRGGSKNIQYF TGCGCCAGCAGCTGGGGGCAGCGGGGGGGCTCAAAAAACATTCAGTACTTC
TRBD2 TRBJ2-3 TRBV2 NA CASSGRTSGGLTDTQYF TGTGCCAGCAGTGGACGGACTAGCGGGGGCCTCACAGATACGCAGTATTTT
NA TRBJ1-5 TRBV18 few CASSPEKLNQPQHF TGTGCCAGCTCGCCAGAGAAACTTAATCAGCCCCAGCATTTT
NA TRBJ2-3 TRBV19 NA CASKRDTSTDTQYF TGTGCCAGTAAGCGGGACACTAGCACAGATACGCAGTATTTT
TRBD1 TRBJ1-4 TRBV4-1 NA CASSQTGEIGEKLFF TGCGCCAGCAGCCAGACAGGGGAGATTGGCGAAAAACTGTTTTTT